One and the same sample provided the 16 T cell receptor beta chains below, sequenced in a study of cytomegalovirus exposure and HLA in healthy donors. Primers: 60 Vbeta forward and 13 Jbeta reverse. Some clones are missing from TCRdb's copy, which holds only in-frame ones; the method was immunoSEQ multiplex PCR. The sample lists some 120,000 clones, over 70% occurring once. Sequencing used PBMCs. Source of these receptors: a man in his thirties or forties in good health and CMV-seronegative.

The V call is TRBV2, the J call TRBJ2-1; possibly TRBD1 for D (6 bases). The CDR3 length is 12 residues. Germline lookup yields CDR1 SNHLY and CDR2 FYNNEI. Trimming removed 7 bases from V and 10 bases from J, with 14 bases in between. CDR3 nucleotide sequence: TGTGCCAGCAAGAATTGGGACACCGAGCAGTTCTTC. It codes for CASKNWDTEQFF.

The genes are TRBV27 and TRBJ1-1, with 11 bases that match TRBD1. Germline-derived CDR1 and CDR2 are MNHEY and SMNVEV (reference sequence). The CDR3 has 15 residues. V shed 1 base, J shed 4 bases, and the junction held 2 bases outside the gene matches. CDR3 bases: TGTGCCAGCAGTTTATGGGGGACAGGGGGCACTGAAGCTTTCTTT. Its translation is CASSLWGTGGTEAFF.

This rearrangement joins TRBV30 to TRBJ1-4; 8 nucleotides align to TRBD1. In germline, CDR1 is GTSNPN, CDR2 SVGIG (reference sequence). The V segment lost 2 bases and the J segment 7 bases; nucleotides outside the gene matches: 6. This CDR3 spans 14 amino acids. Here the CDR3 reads CAWSWSGGGEKLFF. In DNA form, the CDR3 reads TGTGCCTGGAGTTGGTCAGGGGGCGGTGAAAAACTGTTTTTT.

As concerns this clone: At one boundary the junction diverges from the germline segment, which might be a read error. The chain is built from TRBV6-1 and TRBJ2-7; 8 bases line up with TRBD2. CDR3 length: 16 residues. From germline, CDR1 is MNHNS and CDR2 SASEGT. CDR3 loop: CVSSEDSSGRGYEQYF. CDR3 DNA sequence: TGTGTCAGCAGTGAAGACAGCAGCGGGAGAGGGTACGAGCAGTACTTC.

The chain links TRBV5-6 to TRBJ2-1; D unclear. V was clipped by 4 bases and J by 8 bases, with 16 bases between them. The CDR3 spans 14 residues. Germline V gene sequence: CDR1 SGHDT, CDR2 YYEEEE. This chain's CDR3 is CASSVLAEIHEQFF. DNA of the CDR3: TGTGCCAGCAGCGTCCTGGCGGAAATCCATGAGCAGTTCTTC.

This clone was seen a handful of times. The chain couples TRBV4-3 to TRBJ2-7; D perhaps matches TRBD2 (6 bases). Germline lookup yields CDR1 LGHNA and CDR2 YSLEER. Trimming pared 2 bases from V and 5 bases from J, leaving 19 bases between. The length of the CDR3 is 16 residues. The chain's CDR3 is CASSQMGMSGWDEQYF. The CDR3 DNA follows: TGCGCCAGCAGCCAAATGGGCATGAGCGGGTGGGACGAGCAGTACTTC.

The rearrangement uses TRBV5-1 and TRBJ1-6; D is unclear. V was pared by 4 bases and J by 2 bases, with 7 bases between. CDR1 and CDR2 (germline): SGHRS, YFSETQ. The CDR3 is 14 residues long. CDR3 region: CASSQDTYNSPLHF. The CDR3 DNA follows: TGCGCCAGCAGCCAAGACACCTATAATTCACCCCTCCACTTT.

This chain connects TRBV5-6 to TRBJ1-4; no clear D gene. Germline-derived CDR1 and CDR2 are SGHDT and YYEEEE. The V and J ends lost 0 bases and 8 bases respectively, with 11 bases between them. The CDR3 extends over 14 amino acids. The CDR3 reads CASSLDKGGEKLFF. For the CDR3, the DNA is TGTGCCAGCAGCTTGGACAAGGGCGGGGAAAAACTGTTTTTT.

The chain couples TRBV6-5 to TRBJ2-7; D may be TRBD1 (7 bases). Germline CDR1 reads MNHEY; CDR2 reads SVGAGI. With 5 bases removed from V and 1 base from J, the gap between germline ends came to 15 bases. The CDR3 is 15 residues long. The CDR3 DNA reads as TGTGCCAGCAGTAGGAGGGGGCGCGGATCCTACGAGCAGTACTTC. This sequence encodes CASSRRGRGSYEQYF.

The CDR3 protein is CASSPNLPGQQSHTPFYNEQFF. The CDR3 nucleotides read TGTGCCAGCTCACCTAACCTGCCGGGACAGCAATCCCATACCCCCTTTTACAATGAGCAGTTCTTC. V is TRBV18 and J is TRBJ2-1; 7 bases are a match to TRBD1. There are 22 residues in the CDR3. CDR1 and CDR2 (germline): KGHSH, LQKENI. V was pared by 3 bases and J by 4 bases, with 27 bases of the junction left unmatched.

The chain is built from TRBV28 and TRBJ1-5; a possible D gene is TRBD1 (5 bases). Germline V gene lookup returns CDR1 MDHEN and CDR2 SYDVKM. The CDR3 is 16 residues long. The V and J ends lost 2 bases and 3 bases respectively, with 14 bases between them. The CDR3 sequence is CASSLNPAGSNQPQHF. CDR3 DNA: TGTGCCAGCAGTTTAAACCCGGCAGGGTCCAATCAGCCCCAGCATTTT.

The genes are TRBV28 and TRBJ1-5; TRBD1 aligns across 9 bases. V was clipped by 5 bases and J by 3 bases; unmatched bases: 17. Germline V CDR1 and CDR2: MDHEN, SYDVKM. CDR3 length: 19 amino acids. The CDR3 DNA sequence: TGTGCCAGCAGTACCCGGGACAGGGTCCTTAGGCTAGACAATCAGCCCCAGCATTTT. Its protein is CASSTRDRVLRLDNQPQHF.

In DNA form, the CDR3 reads TGTGCCACCAGCGACATGACAGGGGGAAACACCGGGGAGCTGTTTTTT. It specifies CATSDMTGGNTGELFF. The chain combines TRBV15 with TRBJ2-2; 9 nucleotides match TRBD1. V shed 5 bases and J 2 bases; nucleotides not matched to a gene: 6. This CDR3 spans 16 amino acids. Germline V gene lookup returns CDR1 LNHNV and CDR2 YYDKDF (reference sequence).

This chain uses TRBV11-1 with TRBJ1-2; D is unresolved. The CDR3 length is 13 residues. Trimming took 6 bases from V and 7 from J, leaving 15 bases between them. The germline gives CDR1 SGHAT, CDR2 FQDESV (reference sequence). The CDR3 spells CASRKGQASGYTF. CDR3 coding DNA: TGTGCCAGCAGAAAAGGCCAGGCGAGTGGCTACACCTTC.

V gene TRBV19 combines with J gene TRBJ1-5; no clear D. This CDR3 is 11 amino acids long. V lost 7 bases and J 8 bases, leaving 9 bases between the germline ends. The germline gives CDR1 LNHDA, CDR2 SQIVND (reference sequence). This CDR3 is CASTSGEPQHF. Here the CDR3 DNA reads TGTGCCAGTACTTCCGGAGAGCCCCAGCATTTT.

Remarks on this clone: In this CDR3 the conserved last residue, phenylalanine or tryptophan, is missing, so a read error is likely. The CDR3, as DNA: TGTGCCAGCAGTCCCCTGGGGGCGAGTAATCAGCCCCAGCATGTT. It yields the protein CASSPLGASNQPQHV. The chain recombines TRBV6-5 with TRBJ1-5; D is possibly TRBD1 (6 bases). There are 15 residues in the CDR3. Germline V gives CDR1 MNHEY, CDR2 SVGAGI. Trimming took off 5 bases at V and 4 bases at J, with 15 bases between the two ends.